This TCR beta chain was profiled in a study of T cell changes during pregnancy in multiple sclerosis. Sequenced by immunoSEQ multiplex PCR; TCRdb stores in-frame clones only, minus some. The data show 69,000 or so clones, roughly 92% seen once. The CDR3 is made up of 19 amino acids. CDR1 and CDR2 (germline): SGHRS, YFSETQ. The trim removed 0 bases at V and 2 bases at J, leaving 9 bases unmatched. This clone was observed a single time. The V gene is TRBV5-1, the J gene TRBJ2-3; 13 nucleotides align to TRBD2. The sequenced sample was peripheral blood, obtained before pregnancy. This receptor was taken from a female donor with multiple sclerosis, enrolled in a pregnancy study. The CDR3 protein is CASSLGLAGGLPATDTQYF. The DNA of the CDR3 is TGCGCCAGCAGCTTGGGACTAGCGGGAGGATTGCCCGCCACAGATACGCAGTATTTT.